This T cell receptor (beta chain) was observed in a study of cytomegalovirus exposure and HLA in healthy donors (dated by TCRdb to the late 2010s). Turning to the overall study: A later analysis indicated that the 90 to 150 validation repertoires were generated on the platform also employed for the 700 or so repertoires of the first cohort. The study aimed to test whether signatures of past pathogen exposure could be identified by cataloging public T cell receptors. Along with the approximately 700-subject first cohort, a separate validation cohort of over a hundred different subjects was used. The study combined high-throughput TCR immunosequencing, statistical association of individual TCRs with disease status, and machine learning to predict cytomegalovirus infection status. The paper's findings and limits, for the study overall: The study listed 150 to 200 TCR beta chains as associated with cytomegalovirus. The authors suggested that the approach could potentially be generalized to other disease states and immunological phenotypes. While some public TCRs were present in many individuals, most TCR sequences turned up only very rarely across donors. The validation cohort had no HLA typing available for a later analysis, so co-occurrence within that cohort was assessed over all 130 or so repertoires. The classifier was reported to diagnose cytomegalovirus status with high specificity and sensitivity in both the original cohort and the validation cohort. In vitro tests confirmed that a few of the cytomegalovirus-associated TCR beta chains recognize cytomegalovirus antigens. A later analysis found that TCRs clustered in the first cohort also tended to co-occur in the 110 or so validation repertoires, with 90% to 95% of cluster scores above 0.

The donors were included in the validation cohort of over a hundred subjects, a group kept apart from the roughly 680-subject first cohort. With regard to this clone: Its antigen remains unidentified. The record has no base qualities; no much larger clone is one base away.

Library construction relied on the immunoSEQ multiplex PCR assay. The paper's data handling went like this. To diagnose cytomegalovirus status from the catalog of TCR beta chain sequences, a statistical classification framework was built. The table was pulled from immuneACCESS by TCRdb, which kept in-frame rearrangements only. Such tables lose some clones; where checked, under half of the loss comes from unresolved V genes, and the rest has no known cause. V, J and clone size are taken as reported in that table, and D and trimming were inferred from the DNA itself. This sample has 35,000 to 50,000 clones in its table, and more than 85% of those were observed once. Less than 2.5% of the sample is taken by the ten largest. This TCR was sampled from a young woman in good health and CMV-seronegative. Sequenced input: PBMCs.

The DNA is TGTGCCAGCAGCCGGGACAGGGGAAGGTCGGAGACCCAGTACTTC. This gives the protein CASSRDRGRSETQYF. Recombination joined TRBV5-4 with TRBJ2-5; 10 central nucleotides agree with TRBD1. Trimming leaves V shorter by 4 bases and J shorter by 5 bases, with the junction holding 8 bases beyond the gene matches. Reading from cysteine to phenylalanine, the CDR3 counts 15 amino acids. CDR3 DNA is the only sequence kept; it has 45 bases, read in frame from the first base. For CDR1 and CDR2, the germline V gene (reference sequence) lists SGHNT and YYREEE.